The clone carrying this TCR beta chain was observed many times. This entry belongs to a study of T-cell reconstitution after alpha-beta-depleted transplantation in children. The CDR3 covers 16 residues. The trim removed 3 bases at V and 7 bases at J, leaving 7 bases unmatched. Unique molecular identifiers were incorporated during preparation of the TCRbeta library. Via MiXCR, TCRdb re-called the PCR reads, giving one row per CDR3 protein. The sample includes 190,000 or so distinct CDR3 sequences, approximately 7% of them seen just once. This chain joins TRBV12-3 or TRBV12-4 and TRBJ1-6, with 9 bases matching TRBD1. The specimen was PBMCs from the stem cell graft donor, collected from the stem cell graft. The clonotype was recovered from a human donor who donated a stem cell graft to a child with Wiskott-Aldrich syndrome. The CDR3 DNA is TGTGCCAGCAGTTTGGGACAGGGTACGGGCAATTCACCCCTCCACTTT. This encodes CASSLGQGTGNSPLHF.